This TCR beta chain was profiled in a study of PD-1 blockade in classical Hodgkin lymphoma. In the study overall: It was nivolumab at 3 mg/kg, given intravenously every 2 weeks, that patients received. Study results and caveats: When set against healthy donors, newly diagnosed patients were reported to show lower baseline TCR diversity. While CD8+ TCR diversity did not rise significantly by C4D1, CD4+ TCR diversity did. Newly diagnosed patients and complete responders had comparable diversity at baseline.

CDR1 is SGHDT and CDR2 is YYEEEE in the germline V gene. The ends were cut back, 4 bases at V and 1 base at J, with 9 bases in the middle. There are 14 residues in the CDR3. Some clones are missing from TCRdb's copy, which holds only in-frame ones; the method was immunoSEQ multiplex PCR. The sample records about 11,000 clones, 70% to 80% being singletons. A note on this clone: Its specificity is not known.

All patients experienced relapse after autologous stem cell transplantation, and brentuximab vedotin exposure was variable. This clonotype originated in a human donor with classical Hodgkin lymphoma. Sequenced here: peripheral blood mononuclear cells (PBMCs), sampled at baseline. This chain links TRBV5-6 with TRBJ1-5; D gene unclear. The CDR3: CASSTQASNQPQHF. CDR3 bases: TGTGCCAGCAGCACACAAGCCAGCAATCAGCCCCAGCATTTT.